Shown below are 7 T cell receptor beta chains from a single sample sequenced in a study of blood T cell repertoires in COVID-19. Profiled with immunoSEQ multiplex PCR; TCRdb holds only in-frame clones, not every one. The repertoire consists of tens of thousands of clones, with approximately 95% occurring once and the leading ten covering over 0.85%. The sample comprised peripheral blood. These receptors were taken from a male donor with active COVID-19.

Sample share makes this clone medium-sized. The V gene is TRBV14, the J gene TRBJ2-5; 7 bases map to TRBD1. After removal of 5 bases from V and 10 bases from J, the junction contained 7 bases not matched to a gene. This CDR3 is built from 12 residues. Looked up from germline, CDR1 is SGHDN and CDR2 is FVKESK. The CDR3 region has the DNA TGTGCCAGCAGCTCGCATGGGACAGTCCAGTACTTC. Translated, it gives CASSSHGTVQYF.

This sequence joins TRBV9 and TRBJ2-3; 8 nucleotides match TRBD1. With 3 bases clipped from V and 4 bases from J, the junction kept 10 bases outside the gene matches. Germline loops: CDR1 SGDLS, CDR2 YYNGEE. This CDR3 has 16 residues. The CDR3, as DNA: TGTGCCAGCAGCGCCGATGGGACAGGAGGATCAGATACGCAGTATTTT. This encodes CASSADGTGGSDTQYF. Combining the CDR3 with reference TRBV9 and TRBJ2-3 gives the whole variable domain DSGVTQTPKHLITATGQRVTLRCSPRSGDLSVYWYQQSLDQGLQFLIQYYNGEERAKGNILERFSAQQFPDLHSELNLSSLELGDSALYFCASSADGTGGSDTQYFGPGTRLTVL.

This chain uses TRBV18 with TRBJ1-2, with 8 nucleotides matching TRBD1. The CDR3 extends over 15 amino acids. Germline V gene sequence: CDR1 KGHSH, CDR2 LQKENI. Trimming cost V 6 bases and J 7 bases; bases outside gene matches: 13. The CDR3 spells CASSPGQGAYSGYTF. As DNA, the CDR3 is TGTGCCAGCTCGCCCGGGCAGGGGGCGTATAGTGGCTACACCTTC.

The DNA of the CDR3 is TGTGCCAGCAGTTTAGGGGGGAGGGATGGCTACACCTTC. Its protein is CASSLGGRDGYTF. The chain joins TRBV12-3 or TRBV12-4 to TRBJ1-2; TRBD1 is a possible D gene (5 bases). V was cut by 1 base and J by 6 bases, with 9 bases left in between. CDR3 length: 13 amino acids.

V and J are TRBV9 and TRBJ2-1, with D possibly matching TRBD1 (6 bases). CDR3 length: 14 residues. Germline V gene sequence: CDR1 SGDLS, CDR2 YYNGEE. Trimming shortened V by 0 bases and J by 4 bases, and 8 bases separated the two germline ends. CDR3 protein: CASSVAGTYNEQFF. In DNA, the CDR3 is TGTGCCAGCAGCGTAGCCGGGACATACAATGAGCAGTTCTTC.

The V and J genes are TRBV24-1 and TRBJ2-3, with 14 nucleotides matching TRBD2. This CDR3 has 17 residues. Germline V gene sequence: CDR1 KGHDR, CDR2 SFDVKD. V was pared by 4 bases and J by 3 bases, with 5 bases of the junction left unmatched. The CDR3 loop is CATSEGTSGGGTDTQYF. CDR3 sequence (DNA): TGTGCCACCAGTGAAGGGACTAGCGGGGGCGGTACAGATACGCAGTATTTT.

The chain employs TRBV5-1 and TRBJ1-2; D might be TRBD1 (5 bases). CDR3 length equals 13 residues. V lost 0 bases and J 7 bases, leaving 10 bases between the germline ends. The germline V gene encodes CDR1 SGHRS and CDR2 YFSETQ. CDR3 loop: CASSLGGDFGYTF. As DNA, the CDR3 is TGCGCCAGCAGCTTGGGAGGGGACTTTGGCTACACCTTC.